A few counts support the clone carrying this T cell receptor beta chain. The sample comes from a study of T cells in Graves' hyperthyroidism and ophthalmopathy. For Graves' hyperthyroidism to be stable, ophthalmopathy could not progress within 18 months. Amplification yielded TCR beta CDR3 regions, with RNA transcripts as the source. In the first-round RT-PCR of the TCR CDR3, the HTBI primer set was used. One entry per CDR3 protein results from TCRdb running MiXCR on the multiplex PCR reads. Altogether 800,000 or so distinct CDR3 sequences are present, 38% being singletons, with the ten largest covering approximately 8.7%. V was pared by 1 base and J by 7 bases, with 12 bases between. Germline V gives CDR1 SGHNT, CDR2 YYREEE (reference sequence). This CDR3 is built from 13 residues.

The gene calls are TRBV5-4 and TRBJ2-7; D call uncertain. Material for sequencing was blood. This sequence originates from a man between 18 and 35 years old with Graves' hyperthyroidism. The CDR3 spells CASSLRVGSEQYF. The CDR3 region has the DNA TGTGCCAGCAGCTTGCGGGTAGGGTCTGAGCAGTACTTC.